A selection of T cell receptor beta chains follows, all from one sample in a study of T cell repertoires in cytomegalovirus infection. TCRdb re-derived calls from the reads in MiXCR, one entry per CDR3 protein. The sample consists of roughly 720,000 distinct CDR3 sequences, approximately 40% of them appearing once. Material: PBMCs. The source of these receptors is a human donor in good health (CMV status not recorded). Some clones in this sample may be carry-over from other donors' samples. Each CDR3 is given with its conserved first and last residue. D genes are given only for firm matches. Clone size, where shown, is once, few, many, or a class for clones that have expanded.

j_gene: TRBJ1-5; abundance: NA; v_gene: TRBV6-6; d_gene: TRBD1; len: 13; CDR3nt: TGTGCCAGCAGGGCACAGGGGGTTCAGCCCCAGCATTTT; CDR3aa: CASRAQGVQPQHF
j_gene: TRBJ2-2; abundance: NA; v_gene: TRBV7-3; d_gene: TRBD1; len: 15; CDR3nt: TGTGCCAGCAGCTCTGGACAGGGGGCGGCCGGGGAGCTGTTTTTT; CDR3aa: CASSSGQGAAGELFF
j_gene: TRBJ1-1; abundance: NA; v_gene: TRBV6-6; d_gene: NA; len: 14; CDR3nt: TGTGCCAGCAGTGCTCTCCTGAACTCTCCGGATGCTTTCTTT; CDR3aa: CASSALLNSPDAFF
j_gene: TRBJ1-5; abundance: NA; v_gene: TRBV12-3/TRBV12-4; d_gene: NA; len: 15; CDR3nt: TGTGCCAGCAGTTTAACAGGAGGGTTGAATCAGCCCCCGCATTTT; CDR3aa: CASSLTGGLNQPPHF
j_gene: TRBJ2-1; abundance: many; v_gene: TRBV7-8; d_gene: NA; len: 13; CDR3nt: TGTGCCAGCAGTTTAGGGACCCCCAATGAGCAGTTCTTC; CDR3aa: CASSLGTPNEQFF
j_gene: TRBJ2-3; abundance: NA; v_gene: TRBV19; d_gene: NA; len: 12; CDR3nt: TGTGCCAGTATGCTGGGACCAGATACGCAGTATTTT; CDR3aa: CASMLGPDTQYF
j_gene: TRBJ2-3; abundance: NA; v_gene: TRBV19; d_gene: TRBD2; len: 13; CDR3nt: TGTGCCAGTAAGCGGGACCCGCTCAGTACGCAGTATTTT; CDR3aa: CASKRDPLSTQYF
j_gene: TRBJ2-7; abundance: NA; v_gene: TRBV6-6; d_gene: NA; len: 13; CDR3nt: TGTGCCAGCAGCAAGGCGGGGTTGTACGAGCAGTACTTC; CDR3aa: CASSKAGLYEQYF
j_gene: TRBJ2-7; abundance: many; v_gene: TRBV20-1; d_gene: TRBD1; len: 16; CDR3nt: TGCAGTGCTAGATCAAAGGGGGCCGGGTCGGGTTACGAGCAGTACTTC; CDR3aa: CSARSKGAGSGYEQYF
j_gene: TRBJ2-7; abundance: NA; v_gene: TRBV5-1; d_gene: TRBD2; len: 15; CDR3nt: TGCGCCAGCAGAACCGGACCTAGCGGAAACTACGAGCAGTACTTC; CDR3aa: CASRTGPSGNYEQYF
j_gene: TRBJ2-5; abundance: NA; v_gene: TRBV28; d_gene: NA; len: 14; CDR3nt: TGTGCCATCAGAACCTGGGCAGGGGATGGGACCCAGTACTTC; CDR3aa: CAIRTWAGDGTQYF
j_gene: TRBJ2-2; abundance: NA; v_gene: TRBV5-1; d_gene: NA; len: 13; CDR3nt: TGCGCCAGCAGCCCGGAACCGCTCGGGGAGCTGTTTTTT; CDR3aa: CASSPEPLGELFF